One and the same sample provided the 32 T cell receptor beta chains below, sequenced in a study of response to subunit inactivated influenza vaccine. TCRdb recomputed calls from the RT-PCR reads with MiXCR, one row per CDR3 protein. The sample yields about 500,000 distinct CDR3 sequences, 15% to 20% seen once. The starting material was CD4+ T cells sorted from PBMCs, obtained less than 25 months after vaccination. These receptors all come from a man between 50 and 69 years old who received an inactivated influenza vaccine.

The chain combines TRBV4-3 with TRBJ2-3; 8 bases line up with TRBD1. CDR3 size: 15 residues. CDR1 and CDR2 from the germline V gene are LGHNA and YSLEER. The ends lost 1 base at V and 1 base at J; junction bases unmatched: 1. DNA of the CDR3: TGCGCCAGCAGCCAAGTGACAGGGGGCACAGATACGCAGTATTTT. Its protein is CASSQVTGGTDTQYF.

The chain recombines TRBV12-3 or TRBV12-4 with TRBJ2-1, with 14 bases aligning to TRBD2. The CDR3 is 12 amino acids. Trimming removed 4 bases from V and 15 bases from J; junction bases left unmatched: 2. CDR3 residues: CASSSGTSGGFF. In nucleotides, the CDR3 is TGTGCCAGCAGTTCTGGGACTAGCGGGGGGTTCTTC.

V is TRBV5-1 and J is TRBJ1-1; D gene uncertain. The CDR3 length is 14 residues. Germline V gene data show CDR1 as SGHRS and CDR2 as YFSETQ. Trimming pared 5 bases from V and 4 bases from J, leaving 15 bases between. The CDR3 loop reads CASSSQQAGTEAFF. CDR3 nucleotides: TGCGCCAGCAGTAGTCAGCAGGCAGGCACTGAAGCTTTCTTT.

This clonotype was seen ten or more times. This chain joins TRBV12-3 or TRBV12-4 and TRBJ2-3; 10 bases are a match to TRBD2. CDR3 length: 17 residues. Trimming cost V 3 bases and J 2 bases; bases outside gene matches: 8. The CDR3 DNA follows: TGTGCCAGCAGTTTGGGTCGGACTAGCGGAAACACAGATACGCAGTATTTT. Its protein is CASSLGRTSGNTDTQYF.

The genes are TRBV20-1 and TRBJ1-5; D is uncertain. The length of the CDR3 is 14 residues. CDR1 and CDR2 (germline): DFQATT, SNEGSKA (reference sequence). V was shortened by 3 bases and J by 4 bases, with 13 bases between the two germline ends. The CDR3 DNA sequence: TGCAGTGCTAGTCGCGAGTTCGGTAATCAGCCCCAGCATTTT. This encodes CSASREFGNQPQHF.

This clonotype turned up a few times. V is TRBV6-2 or TRBV6-3 and J is TRBJ2-1; 12 bases map to TRBD2. Germline CDR1 reads MNHEY; CDR2 reads SVGEGT. After removal of 6 bases from V and 8 bases from J, the junction contained 8 bases not matched to a gene. This CDR3 has 15 residues. The CDR3 coding sequence is TGTGCCAGCAGCATCGGACTAGCGGGGTTACATGAGCAGTTCTTC. Amino acids: CASSIGLAGLHEQFF.

V usage is TRBV12-3 or TRBV12-4 and J usage is TRBJ2-2; a possible D gene is TRBD1 (6 bases). The CDR3 is made up of 15 amino acids. Between the trimmed V and J ends, which lost 6 bases and 6 bases, there was a span of 17 bases. CDR3 nucleotides: TGTGCCAGCAGGAAAGGAACAGGGTACCCCGGGGAGCTGTTTTTT. Translating it yields CASRKGTGYPGELFF.

This clonotype was seen a handful of times. The chain carries TRBV3-1 and TRBJ1-6, with 7 bases lining up with TRBD1. Germline V gene data show CDR1 as LGHDT and CDR2 as YNNKEL (reference sequence). The CDR3 has 15 residues. V was clipped by 4 bases and J by 4 bases; unmatched bases: 4. The CDR3 DNA follows: TGTGCCAGCAGCCTCCGGGACAGTTATAATTCACCCCTCCACTTT. Translating gives CASSLRDSYNSPLHF.

The rearrangement links TRBV7-9 to TRBJ2-1; perhaps TRBD1 as D (5 bases). Germline CDR1 SEHNR, CDR2 FQNEAQ (reference sequence). V was shortened by 5 bases and J by 4 bases, with 15 bases between the two germline ends. This CDR3 contains 15 residues. The chain's CDR3 is CASSVGADSYNEQFF. The DNA of the CDR3 is TGTGCCAGCAGCGTAGGTGCCGACAGTTACAATGAGCAGTTCTTC.

This clonotype appeared many times. The V call is TRBV7-8, the J call TRBJ2-5, with a weak D call TRBD2 (6 bases). This CDR3 has 14 residues. Germline CDR1 is SGHVS and CDR2 is FQNEAQ. Trimming left V 2 bases short and J 0 bases short, with 7 bases between. The CDR3: CASSLRLDQETQYF. The CDR3 coding sequence is TGTGCCAGCAGCTTAAGACTAGACCAAGAGACCCAGTACTTC. Full variable domain (rest looked up from reference TRBV7-8 and TRBJ2-5): GAGVSQSPRYKVAKRGQDVALRCDPISGHVSLFWYQQALGQGPEFLTYFQNEAQLDKSGLPSDRFFAERPEGSVSTLKIQRTQQEDSAVYLCASSLRLDQETQYFGPGTRLLVL.

The chain recombines TRBV6-2 or TRBV6-3 with TRBJ2-2; 11 bases agree with TRBD2. Germline V CDR1 and CDR2: MNHEY, SVGEGT. The junction had 10 bases not matched to a gene; V was cut back by 6 bases and J by 7 bases. This CDR3 has 16 residues. As DNA, the CDR3 is TGTGCCAGCAGCTCCCGGACTAGCGGGTCCGGCGGGGAGCTGTTTTTT. The encoded protein is CASSSRTSGSGGELFF.

This clonotype was seen more than once but under ten times. This chain joins TRBV20-1 and TRBJ2-5; 9 bases match TRBD1. Trimming at V came to 8 bases and at J to 4 bases, leaving 5 bases not matched to a gene. Germline-derived CDR1 and CDR2 are DFQATT and SNEGSKA (reference sequence). This CDR3 has 12 amino acids. CDR3 DNA: TGCAGTTACAGGGGGCGGGGAGAGACCCAGTACTTC. Amino acids: CSYRGRGETQYF.

This clonotype has more than one count but fewer than ten. DNA for the CDR3: TGTGCCAGCAGTAGCGGACTAGCGGGGAAAGAGACCCAGTACTTC. It yields the protein CASSSGLAGKETQYF. The chain joins TRBV2 to TRBJ2-5; 12 nucleotides match TRBD2. Germline-derived CDR1 and CDR2 are SNHLY and FYNNEI. This CDR3 is 15 amino acids long. V was pared by 5 bases and J by 3 bases, with 4 bases of the junction left unmatched.

This clonotype has ten or more counts. The CDR3: CSAGGTGSYNEQFF. The CDR3 region has the DNA TGCAGCGCTGGAGGGACAGGCTCCTACAATGAGCAGTTCTTC. This chain connects TRBV29-1 to TRBJ2-1; 8 bases align to TRBD1. J gave up 0 bases and V 7 bases, and 5 bases lay outside the gene matches. From germline, CDR1 is SQVTM and CDR2 ANQGSEA. CDR3 length equals 14 residues.

The DNA of the CDR3 is TGCGCCAGCAGCTCAGCCTCTGTTACCTACGAGCAGTACTTC. Translating gives CASSSASVTYEQYF. This sequence joins TRBV5-1 and TRBJ2-7; no clear D. The V gene's germline CDR1 is SGHRS and CDR2 YFSETQ. The CDR3 length is 14 residues. V was trimmed by 3 bases and J by 2 bases, leaving 12 bases between them.

As DNA, the CDR3 is TGTGCCACCAGCAGGGCTCCGGGACAGTATAATTCACCCCTCCACTTT. Its translation is CATSRAPGQYNSPLHF. The chain links TRBV15 to TRBJ1-6; 7 bases align to TRBD1. After removal of 3 bases from V and 4 bases from J, the junction contained 6 bases not matched to a gene. This CDR3 is built from 16 residues. The V gene's germline CDR1 is LNHNV and CDR2 YYDKDF (reference sequence).

This chain connects TRBV7-2 to TRBJ2-3; TRBD2 matches at 8 bases. Germline V lookup: CDR1 SGHTA, CDR2 FQGNSA. The CDR3 contains 15 residues. J lost 0 bases, V lost 6 bases, and 5 bases had no gene match. The CDR3 region has the DNA TGTGCCAGCAGGGTAGCGGGGACTAGCACAGATACGCAGTATTTT. It specifies CASRVAGTSTDTQYF.

V gene TRBV20-1 combines with J gene TRBJ1-1; D is unresolved. V lost 5 bases, J lost 0 bases, and 10 bases lay in between. This CDR3 region has 13 residues. Germline assignment: CDR1 DFQATT and CDR2 SNEGSKA (reference sequence). CDR3 region: CSAYNAMNTEAFF. For the CDR3, the DNA is TGCAGTGCTTACAACGCCATGAACACTGAAGCTTTCTTT.

This clonotype has just a few counts. DNA of the CDR3: TGCAGCGTAAACCCGTTTGGGGATATGAACACTGAAGCTTTCTTT. Translated, it gives CSVNPFGDMNTEAFF. V is TRBV29-1 and J is TRBJ1-1; D gene ambiguous. The CDR3 extends over 15 amino acids. V dropped 6 bases and J dropped 0 bases, with 17 bases sitting between them. Germline V gene lookup returns CDR1 SQVTM and CDR2 ANQGSEA. The variable domain in full, completed from reference TRBV29-1 and TRBJ1-1, reads SAVISQKPSRDICQRGTSLTIQCQVDSQVTMMFWYRQQPGQSLTLIATANQGSEATYESGFVIDKFPISRPNLTFSTLTVSNMSPEDSSIYLCSVNPFGDMNTEAFFGQGTRLTVV.

In its sample, this clonotype was seen a few times. The V gene is TRBV3-1, the J gene TRBJ1-2, with unresolved D. Trimming shortened V by 4 bases and J by 0 bases, and 6 bases separated the two germline ends. The germline V gene has CDR1 LGHDT and CDR2 YNNKEL (reference sequence). The CDR3 is 13 residues long. As DNA, the CDR3 is TGTGCCAGCAGCCCCCGAACTAACTATGGCTACACCTTC. It codes for CASSPRTNYGYTF.

This clonotype was detected only a few times. The gene calls are TRBV12-3 or TRBV12-4 and TRBJ2-1, with 8 bases fitting TRBD2. The CDR3 length is 15 residues. The V segment lost 1 base and the J segment 9 bases; nucleotides outside the gene matches: 8. CDR3 in amino acids: CASSLGPGLASEQFF. In DNA form, the CDR3 reads TGTGCCAGCAGTTTAGGTCCCGGACTAGCTAGTGAGCAGTTCTTC.

The chain combines TRBV4-1 with TRBJ2-7; no firm D call. The germline V gene encodes CDR1 MGHRA and CDR2 YSYEKL. CDR3 size: 13 residues. V lost 4 bases to trimming and J lost 8 bases, with 15 bases between them. The CDR3 sequence is CASSREAASKQYF. CDR3 coding DNA: TGCGCCAGCAGCCGCGAGGCAGCTTCAAAGCAGTACTTC.

This clonotype was seen only a few times. The chain joins TRBV6-2 or TRBV6-3 to TRBJ2-6, with a weak D call TRBD1 (5 bases). The CDR3 extends over 17 amino acids. The V end lost 6 bases, the J end lost 0 bases, and 15 bases lay between the germline ends. Germline V gives CDR1 MNHEY, CDR2 SVGEGT. CDR3 amino acids: CASSLDRAISGANVLTF. The CDR3 region has the DNA TGTGCCAGCAGCCTTGACAGAGCCATCTCTGGGGCCAACGTCCTGACTTTC.

This clonotype was picked up many times. V gene TRBV9 combines with J gene TRBJ2-2; D may be TRBD1 or TRBD2 (5 bases each). Germline V lookup: CDR1 SGDLS, CDR2 YYNGEE. V dropped 4 bases and J dropped 1 base, with 14 bases sitting between them. The CDR3 consists of 16 residues. CDR3: CASSPRGAQNTGELFF. The DNA for the CDR3 is TGTGCCAGCAGCCCACGAGGGGCACAGAACACCGGGGAGCTGTTTTTT.

A few counts support this clonotype. The CDR3 here is CASSYSSGLSYEQYF. DNA of the CDR3: TGTGCCAGCAGTTACTCTAGCGGCCTCTCCTACGAGCAGTACTTC. V is TRBV6-5 and J is TRBJ2-7; perhaps TRBD2 as D (6 bases). V lost 0 bases, J lost 0 bases, and 9 bases lay in between. The germline gives CDR1 MNHEY, CDR2 SVGAGI. The CDR3 loop spans 15 amino acids.

This chain connects TRBV7-2 to TRBJ1-3; D unclear. V gave up 5 bases and J gave up 0 bases, with 8 bases separating them. Germline V gene data show CDR1 as SGHTA and CDR2 as FQGNSA. This CDR3 region has 14 residues. The CDR3, as DNA: TGTGCCAGCAGCCCCACCAGCTCTGGAAACACCATATATTTT. Its translation is CASSPTSSGNTIYF.

CDR3 coding DNA: TGTGCCAGCAGCTTAATTCGGGCAGGAGGGAAAGAGACCCAGTACTTC. Encoded protein: CASSLIRAGGKETQYF. V usage is TRBV7-8 and J usage is TRBJ2-5; maybe TRBD2 (6 bases). CDR1 SGHVS and CDR2 FQNEAQ come from the germline V gene. Trimming left V 2 bases short and J 3 bases short, with 16 bases between. There are 16 residues in the CDR3.

This clonotype has only a few counts. The rearrangement joins TRBV20-1 to TRBJ2-3, with D possibly matching TRBD2 (5 bases). The CDR3 contains 16 residues. V lost 1 base and J lost 3, with 17 bases in between. Germline-derived CDR1 and CDR2 are DFQATT and SNEGSKA (reference sequence). The DNA for the CDR3 is TGCAGTGCTAGAGGTCCCTGGCGAGCGGTTACAGATACGCAGTATTTT. Translation gives CSARGPWRAVTDTQYF.

This clonotype was seen a few times. V gene TRBV29-1 combines with J gene TRBJ2-1; D may be TRBD2 (6 bases). Trimming stripped 7 bases from V and 1 base from J, with 11 bases between. Germline values: CDR1 SQVTM, CDR2 ANQGSEA. This CDR3 comprises 13 residues. Here the CDR3 reads CSGAGFSYNEQFF. CDR3 bases: TGCAGCGGAGCGGGTTTTTCCTACAATGAGCAGTTCTTC.

This clonotype was picked up a small number of times. CDR3 amino acids: CASSVVMGRRPFQETQYF. In DNA, the CDR3 is TGTGCCAGCAGCGTAGTGATGGGCAGGCGCCCCTTCCAAGAGACCCAGTACTTC. This chain connects TRBV9 to TRBJ2-5; D is unresolved. Trimming cost V 0 bases and J 1 base, with 19 bases left between them. Looked up from germline, CDR1 is SGDLS and CDR2 is YYNGEE. The CDR3 totals 18 residues.

To note about this clonotype: Germline is not matched at one junction end, which may reflect a read error. The chain uses TRBV7-3 and TRBJ2-2; possibly TRBD2 for D (5 bases). This CDR3 spans 14 amino acids. The germline CDR1 and CDR2 sequences are SGHTA and FQGTGA. DNA for the CDR3: TGTGCCAGCAGCTTCCCAGGACGCACCGGGGAGCTGCTTTTT. Its protein is CASSFPGRTGELLF.

The chain combines TRBV2 with TRBJ1-1; a possible D gene is TRBD1 (5 bases). This CDR3 is built from 14 residues. Germline V CDR1 and CDR2: SNHLY, FYNNEI. Trimming stripped 5 bases from V and 7 bases from J, with 17 bases between. The chain's CDR3 is CASSLSGGRGEAFF. CDR3 nucleotides: TGTGCCAGCAGTCTTTCGGGGGGAAGGGGTGAAGCTTTCTTT.